This paragraph reports one T cell receptor (beta chain). This CDR3 has 15 amino acids. Germline CDR1 and CDR2: SGHAT and FQNNGV. V gave up 4 bases and J gave up 9 bases; unmatched junction bases: 7. Primed by a sample-barcoded 5' primer and a J-beta primer mix, a second PCR proceeded for 7 to 11 cycles. In TCRdb, the 5' RACE reads were re-called with MiXCR into one record per CDR3 protein. The sample lists roughly 900,000 distinct CDR3 sequences, roughly 50% occurring once. The sample is drawn from a study of blood T cells in healthy people across ages. This chain links TRBV11-2 with TRBJ2-7; 15 bases agree with TRBD2. This sequence originates from a young man in good health. The sequencing sample was made of blood. The CDR3 DNA sequence: TGTGCCAGCAGCTCGCAGCGGACTAGCGGGGGGGGGCAGTACTTC. This codes for CASSSQRTSGGGQYF.